The 31 T cell receptor beta chains below were found in one sample sequenced in a study of OX40 agonist ivuxolimab in advanced cancers. The library was obtained by the immunoSEQ multiplex PCR assay. TCRdb holds this immuneACCESS table with in-frame rearrangements only. Some clones are missing; in checked studies, unresolved V genes explain under half, and the rest has no known cause. The sample contains 30,000 to 40,000 clones, roughly 80% of them found a single time. The ten biggest clones cover 21% of the sample. The material sequenced was CD4+ or CD8+ T cells sorted from blood, taken in a trial of the OX40 agonist ivuxolimab. The receptor set was obtained from an adult with an advanced solid tumor such as melanoma, head and neck, liver or kidney cancer.

This clone appeared a few times. The chain employs TRBV5-1 and TRBJ2-4; TRBD1 matches 7 bases. After removal of 6 bases from V and 0 bases from J, the junction contained 15 bases not matched to a gene. The germline V gene encodes CDR1 SGHRS and CDR2 YFSETQ. This CDR3 has 18 residues. For the CDR3, the DNA is TGCGCCAGCACCGGGACAGAGGGTTCCGCTTTAGCCAAAAACATTCAGTACTTC. Encoded protein: CASTGTEGSALAKNIQYF.

This clone was picked up one time. J is TRBJ1-2 and V is TRBV19, with D unresolved. This CDR3 has 14 residues. The ends were cut back, 6 bases at V and 4 bases at J, with 15 bases in the middle. Per germline, CDR1 LNHDA and CDR2 SQIVND (reference sequence). The CDR3 DNA reads as TGTGCCAGTAGCCCCTTGTGGCAGATCTATGGCTACACCTTC. Protein product: CASSPLWQIYGYTF.

This clone has a single count. V usage is TRBV7-9 and J usage is TRBJ1-1; D gene unclear. There are 14 residues in the CDR3. The germline V gene has CDR1 SEHNR and CDR2 FQNEAQ (reference sequence). V lost 5 bases and J 4 bases, leaving 14 bases between the germline ends. The CDR3 DNA reads TGTGCCAGCAGCCTGGCCGGGGATACCACTGAAGCTTTCTTT. It codes for CASSLAGDTTEAFF.

The rearrangement joins TRBV10-3 to TRBJ2-4; D gene unclear. The ends were cut back, 9 bases at V and 2 bases at J, with 20 bases in the middle. The germline gives CDR1 ENHRY, CDR2 SYGVKD. This CDR3 is built from 16 residues. The CDR3 bases are TGTGCCATTGCCGCAGAAACTCAAGGCTCCAAAAACATTCAGTACTTC. Its protein is CAIAAETQGSKNIQYF.

This chain links TRBV27 with TRBJ2-7; a possible D gene is TRBD2 (6 bases). Germline CDR1 is MNHEY and CDR2 is SMNVEV (reference sequence). The germline V and J ends were trimmed by 5 bases and 3 bases, with 11 bases remaining between them. The CDR3 loop spans 13 amino acids. The DNA for the CDR3 is TGTGCCAGCAGTCGGCGGACTAACTACGAGCAGTACTTC. It translates to CASSRRTNYEQYF.

A remark on this clone: This specimen includes other DNA sequences encoding the same CDR3. This chain connects TRBV18 to TRBJ1-2; D is perhaps TRBD1 (6 bases). The CDR3 has 13 amino acids. Trimming pared 6 bases from V and 2 bases from J, leaving 10 bases between. The germline CDR1 and CDR2 sequences are KGHSH and LQKENI. The CDR3 region is CASSPGQNYGYTF. In DNA, the CDR3 is TGTGCCAGCTCGCCTGGACAGAACTATGGCTACACCTTC.

V is TRBV6-6 and J is TRBJ2-7; D is uncertain. V lost 6 bases to trimming and J lost 1 base, with 10 bases between them. Looked up from germline, CDR1 is MNHNY and CDR2 is SVGAGI (reference sequence). The CDR3 covers 13 residues. The CDR3 is CASSPASSYEQYF. CDR3 sequence (DNA): TGTGCCAGCAGCCCCGCGTCTTCCTACGAGCAGTACTTC.

The V and J genes are TRBV9 and TRBJ1-2; D unclear. CDR3 length: 13 amino acids. CDR1 SGDLS and CDR2 YYNGEE come from the germline V gene. Between the trimmed V and J ends, which lost 4 bases and 1 base, there was a span of 8 bases. CDR3 sequence (DNA): TGTGCCAGCAGCATCGACGTTAACTATGGCTACACCTTC. Encoded protein: CASSIDVNYGYTF.

The genes are TRBV9 and TRBJ2-1; 10 nucleotides align to TRBD2. The CDR3 covers 15 residues. Per the germline V gene, CDR1 is SGDLS and CDR2 is YYNGEE. J gave up 6 bases and V 7 bases, and 10 bases lay outside the gene matches. CDR3 sequence (DNA): TGTGCCAGCTCCCGGGGGAGCGGGGGGGCCAATGAGCAGTTCTTC. Protein sequence: CASSRGSGGANEQFF.

V is TRBV6-6 and J is TRBJ2-3; TRBD2 agrees at 7 bases. The CDR3 consists of 16 residues. Unmatched junction bases numbered 12, after V lost 5 bases and J lost 4 bases. Germline V gene lookup returns CDR1 MNHNY and CDR2 SVGAGI (reference sequence). The CDR3 DNA reads as TGTGCCAGCAGTCGGCGGGCGGGGGAAAGCTCAGATACGCAGTATTTT. Translating it yields CASSRRAGESSDTQYF.

The genes are TRBV4-3 and TRBJ1-1, with D possibly matching TRBD1 (6 bases). The V gene lost 0 bases and the J gene lost 6 bases, with 14 bases spanning the gap. Germline V gene lookup returns CDR1 LGHNA and CDR2 YSLEER. The CDR3 is 15 residues long. In DNA, the CDR3 is TGCGCCAGCAGCCAAGATCGGCAGGGGTTCGCTGAAGCTTTCTTT. It is translated as CASSQDRQGFAEAFF.

The J gene is TRBJ1-1, the V gene TRBV5-6, with D uncertain. CDR1 and CDR2 from the germline V gene are SGHDT and YYEEEE. This CDR3 is built from 13 residues. Trimming pared 0 bases from V and 0 bases from J, leaving 3 bases between. CDR3 in amino acids: CASSLALNTEAFF. CDR3 DNA sequence: TGTGCCAGCAGCTTGGCCTTGAACACTGAAGCTTTCTTT.

The chain combines TRBV11-1 with TRBJ2-3, with no clear D. The CDR3 sequence is 15 residues long. CDR1 and CDR2 from the germline V gene are SGHAT and FQDESV (reference sequence). V lost 3 bases and J 2 bases, leaving 12 bases between the germline ends. The CDR3 is CASSLVGQDTDTQYF. The CDR3 DNA reads TGTGCCAGCAGCTTGGTTGGGCAGGACACAGATACGCAGTATTTT.

This clone was counted once. At one end the junction does not follow the germline gene, possibly because of a read error. This chain uses TRBV5-4 with TRBJ2-7, with D possibly being TRBD1 or TRBD2 (6 bases each). The CDR3 extends over 16 amino acids. From germline, CDR1 is SGHNT and CDR2 YYREEE (reference sequence). Written as DNA, the CDR3 is TGCGCCAGCAGCCAAGATTTGTCGGGGGCTGGCTACGAGCAGTACTTC. This translates into CASSQDLSGAGYEQYF. The complete variable domain, with remaining parts taken from reference TRBV5-4 and TRBJ2-7, reads ETGVTQSPTHLIKTRGQQVTLRCSSQSGHNTVSWYQQALGQGPQFIFQYYREEENGRGNFPPRFSGLQFPNYSSELNVNALELDDSALYLCASSQDLSGAGYEQYFGPGTRLTVT.

The genes are TRBV5-1 and TRBJ2-3; the D is unclear. This CDR3 spans 16 amino acids. Trimming stripped 0 bases from V and 0 bases from J, with 11 bases between. From germline, CDR1 is SGHRS and CDR2 YFSETQ. The CDR3, as DNA: TGCGCCAGCAGCTTGGGGGTAGCCCCTAGCACAGATACGCAGTATTTT. Translated: CASSLGVAPSTDTQYF.

This clone was counted only a few times. The chain carries TRBV4-1 and TRBJ1-3, with a tentative D call TRBD1 (5 bases). Germline V CDR1 and CDR2: MGHRA, YSYEKL. The CDR3 runs 16 residues. V lost 3 bases, J lost 6 bases, and 18 bases lay in between. The CDR3 DNA reads TGCGCCAGCAGCCAGCCCTATTCATTGGGGGAAAACACCATATATTTT. Its translation is CASSQPYSLGENTIYF.

The CDR3 reads CASSLARESHNEQFF. In DNA form, the CDR3 reads TGTGCCAGCAGCTTAGCGCGGGAGTCCCACAATGAGCAGTTCTTC. The V and J genes are TRBV7-2 and TRBJ2-1, with TRBD2 matching over 7 bases. Per the germline V gene, CDR1 is SGHTA and CDR2 is FQGNSA. This CDR3 is 15 amino acids long. V lost 0 bases to trimming and J lost 5 bases; unmatched junction nucleotides: 4.

The rearrangement uses TRBV30 and TRBJ1-2; TRBD1 is a possible D gene (5 bases). CDR1 and CDR2 from the germline V gene are GTSNPN and SVGIG (reference sequence). CDR3 length equals 14 residues. The ends were cut back, 8 bases at V and 6 bases at J, with 22 bases in the middle. CDR3 bases: TGTGCCCACGCGCCTTGGGGGGGTGGAGATGGCTACACCTTC. Translated, it gives CAHAPWGGGDGYTF.

In its sample, this clone was seen a few times. This chain joins TRBV6-5 and TRBJ1-2; D is undetermined. The CDR3 is 13 amino acids. V shed 4 bases and J shed 4 bases, with 10 bases lying between them. Germline V gene lookup returns CDR1 MNHEY and CDR2 SVGAGI. DNA of the CDR3: TGTGCCAGCAGTTTGTCAGGCTCCTATGGCTACACCTTC. Its translation: CASSLSGSYGYTF.

Only one count was recorded for this clone. J is TRBJ1-2 and V is TRBV5-1; D remains ambiguous. CDR1 and CDR2 from the germline V gene are SGHRS and YFSETQ. With 0 bases removed from V and 9 bases from J, the gap between germline ends came to 3 bases. The CDR3 spans 10 residues. The CDR3 is CASSLGCYTF. CDR3 in DNA: TGCGCCAGCAGCTTGGGATGCTACACCTTC.

This rearrangement joins TRBV5-6 to TRBJ1-3; 7 bases agree with TRBD1. The CDR3 consists of 17 residues. The V gene's germline CDR1 is SGHDT and CDR2 YYEEEE. Unmatched junction bases numbered 7, after V lost 1 base and J lost 0 bases. This CDR3 is CASSLNRGTISGNTIYF. Written as DNA, the CDR3 is TGTGCCAGCAGCTTGAACAGGGGCACCATCTCTGGAAACACCATATATTTT.

The chain couples TRBV9 to TRBJ1-5, with D unresolved. Germline V lookup: CDR1 SGDLS, CDR2 YYNGEE. The V end was cut by 4 bases, the J end by 0 bases, with 11 bases between. This CDR3 spans 15 amino acids. The DNA for the CDR3 is TGTGCCAGCAGCCGTTCTGGGGATAGCAATCAGCCCCAGCATTTT. Amino acid sequence: CASSRSGDSNQPQHF.

This clone came up many times. The genes are TRBV11-3 and TRBJ1-1; D not resolved. Germline CDR1 and CDR2: SGHNT and YENEEA. Trimming shortened V by 5 bases and J by 6 bases, and 13 bases separated the two germline ends. CDR3 length: 13 amino acids. Here the CDR3 reads CASSPRAEAEAFF. The CDR3 DNA reads as TGTGCCAGCAGCCCAAGGGCAGAGGCTGAAGCTTTCTTT. The complete variable domain, with remaining parts taken from reference TRBV11-3 and TRBJ1-1, reads EAGVVQSPRYKIIEKKQPVAFWCNPISGHNTLYWYLQNLGQGPELLIRYENEEAVDDSQLPKDRFSAERLKGVDSTLKIQPAELGDSAVYLCASSPRAEAEAFFGQGTRLTVV.

The rearrangement uses TRBV7-3 and TRBJ2-7; TRBD2 matches 9 bases. The CDR3 is 14 residues long. Trimming removed 2 bases from V and 2 bases from J; junction bases left unmatched: 1. CDR1 and CDR2 from the germline V gene are SGHTA and FQGTGA. Written as DNA, the CDR3 is TGTGCCAGCAGCTTATCTAGCGGGACCTACGAGCAGTACTTC. It yields the protein CASSLSSGTYEQYF. Drawing the rest from reference TRBV7-3 and TRBJ2-7, the complete variable domain is GAGVSQTPSNKVTEKGKYVELRCDPISGHTALYWYRQSLGQGPEFLIYFQGTGAADDSGLPNDRFFAVRPEGSVSTLKIQRTERGDSAVYLCASSLSSGTYEQYFGPGTRLTVT.

The V gene is TRBV9, the J gene TRBJ2-5; 12 bases fit TRBD2. V gave up 4 bases and J gave up 1 base; unmatched junction bases: 8. The CDR3 spans 17 residues. Germline V gene sequence: CDR1 SGDLS, CDR2 YYNGEE. CDR3 in DNA: TGTGCCAGCAGCCTCTCGACTAGCGGGGGCCCCCAAGAGACCCAGTACTTC. Translated, it gives CASSLSTSGGPQETQYF.

The CDR3 DNA sequence: TGTGCCAGTAGTAAAGAGACAGGGAGGAGCAATCAGCCCCAGCATTTT. Translated, it gives CASSKETGRSNQPQHF. V usage is TRBV19 and J usage is TRBJ1-5, with 7 bases fitting TRBD1. The CDR3 consists of 16 residues. V lost 4 bases to trimming and J lost 1 base; unmatched junction nucleotides: 7. Germline values: CDR1 LNHDA, CDR2 SQIVND (reference sequence).

The chain joins TRBV6-5 to TRBJ2-2, with TRBD1 identical over 8 bases. From germline, CDR1 is MNHEY and CDR2 SVGAGI. Losses at the gene ends were 7 bases for V and 6 bases for J; bases not matched to a gene: 7. The CDR3 has 14 amino acids. CDR3 protein: CASKEQGVPGELFF. The CDR3 coding sequence is TGTGCCAGCAAAGAACAGGGGGTACCCGGGGAGCTGTTTTTT.

The gene calls are TRBV11-2 and TRBJ2-7, with TRBD1 matching 8 bases. Germline lookup yields CDR1 SGHAT and CDR2 FQNNGV. After removal of 4 bases from V and 3 bases from J, the junction contained 11 bases not matched to a gene. This CDR3 is built from 16 residues. CDR3 DNA sequence: TGTGCCAGCAGCTCCGCCGGGACAGGAAAAAGCTACGAGCAGTACTTC. Residues: CASSSAGTGKSYEQYF.

The chain uses TRBV6-5 and TRBJ2-5, with 8 bases matching TRBD2. V lost 0 bases to trimming and J lost 4 bases; unmatched junction nucleotides: 7. The CDR3 runs 16 residues. From germline, CDR1 is MNHEY and CDR2 SVGAGI. CDR3 protein: CASSYSLSGGTETQYF. As DNA, the CDR3 is TGTGCCAGCAGTTACTCTTTATCGGGGGGGACAGAGACCCAGTACTTC.

This chain connects TRBV28 to TRBJ1-4; 8 positions match TRBD1. This CDR3 is built from 16 residues. V lost 6 bases to trimming and J lost 8 bases; unmatched junction nucleotides: 14. CDR1 MDHEN and CDR2 SYDVKM come from the germline V gene. The CDR3 DNA follows: TGTGCCAGCAGACCAGGATCCGGGACAGGTAGAGAAAAACTGTTTTTT. Amino acid sequence: CASRPGSGTGREKLFF. Together with reference TRBV28 and TRBJ1-4, the CDR3 gives the full variable domain: DVKVTQSSRYLVKRTGEKVFLECVQDMDHENMFWYRQDPGLGLRLIYFSYDVKMKEKGDIPEGYSVSREKKERFSLILESASTNQTSMYLCASRPGSGTGREKLFFGSGTQLSVL.

The rearrangement joins TRBV19 to TRBJ2-2; maybe TRBD1 (9 bases). Germline values: CDR1 LNHDA, CDR2 SQIVND (reference sequence). With 1 base removed from V and 2 bases from J, the gap between germline ends came to 23 bases. The CDR3 length is 20 residues. The CDR3 loop reads CASSIVGTGLAGINTGELFF. The CDR3 nucleotides are TGTGCCAGTAGTATAGTGGGGACAGGGTTAGCGGGGATCAACACCGGGGAGCTGTTTTTT.